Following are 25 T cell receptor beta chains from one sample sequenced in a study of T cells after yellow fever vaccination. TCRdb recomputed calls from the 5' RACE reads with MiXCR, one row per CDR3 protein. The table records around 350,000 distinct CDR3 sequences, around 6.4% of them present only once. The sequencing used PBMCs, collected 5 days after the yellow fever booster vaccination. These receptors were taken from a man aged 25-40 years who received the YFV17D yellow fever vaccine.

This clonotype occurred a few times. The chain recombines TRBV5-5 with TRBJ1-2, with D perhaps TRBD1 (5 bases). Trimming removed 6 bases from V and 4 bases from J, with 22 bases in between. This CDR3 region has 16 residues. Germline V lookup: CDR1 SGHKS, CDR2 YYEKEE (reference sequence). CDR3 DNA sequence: TGTGCCAGCACCCTGAGGGGTGTGGGGAAAGCCTATGGCTACACCTTC. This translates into CASTLRGVGKAYGYTF.

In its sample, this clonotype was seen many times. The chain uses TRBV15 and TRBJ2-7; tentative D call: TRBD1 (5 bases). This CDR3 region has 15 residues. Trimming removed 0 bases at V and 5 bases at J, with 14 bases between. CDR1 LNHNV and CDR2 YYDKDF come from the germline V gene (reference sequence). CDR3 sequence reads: CATSRDHGRAHEQYF. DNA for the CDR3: TGTGCCACCAGCAGAGATCATGGCAGGGCCCACGAGCAGTACTTC.

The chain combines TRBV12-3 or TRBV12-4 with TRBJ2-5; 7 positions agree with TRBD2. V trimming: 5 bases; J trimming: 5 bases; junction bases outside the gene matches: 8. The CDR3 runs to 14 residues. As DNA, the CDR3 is TGTGCCAGCAGTCGGGCCCCCGGGGGGGAGACCCAGTACTTC. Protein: CASSRAPGGETQYF.

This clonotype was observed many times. The CDR3, as DNA: TGCGCCAGCAGCCAAGAGGGGACAGCCAAAGAGACCCAGTACTTC. Encoded protein: CASSQEGTAKETQYF. The chain joins TRBV4-3 to TRBJ2-5; TRBD1 matches at 7 bases. In germline, CDR1 is LGHNA, CDR2 YSLEER. This CDR3 region has 15 residues. The ends lost 0 bases at V and 3 bases at J; junction bases unmatched: 4.

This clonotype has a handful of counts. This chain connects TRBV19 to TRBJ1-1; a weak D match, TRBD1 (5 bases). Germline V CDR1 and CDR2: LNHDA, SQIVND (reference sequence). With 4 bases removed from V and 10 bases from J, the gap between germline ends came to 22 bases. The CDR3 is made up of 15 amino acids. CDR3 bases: TGTGCCAGTAGTAACCCCGGGACTCTTGAGATGGTAGCTTTCTTT. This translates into CASSNPGTLEMVAFF.

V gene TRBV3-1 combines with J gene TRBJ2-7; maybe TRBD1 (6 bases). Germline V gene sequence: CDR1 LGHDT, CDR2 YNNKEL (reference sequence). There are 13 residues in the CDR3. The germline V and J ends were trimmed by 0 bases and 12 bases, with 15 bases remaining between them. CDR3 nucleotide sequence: TGTGCCAGCAGCCAAGATATCTATGGGACACCGTACTTC. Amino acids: CASSQDIYGTPYF.

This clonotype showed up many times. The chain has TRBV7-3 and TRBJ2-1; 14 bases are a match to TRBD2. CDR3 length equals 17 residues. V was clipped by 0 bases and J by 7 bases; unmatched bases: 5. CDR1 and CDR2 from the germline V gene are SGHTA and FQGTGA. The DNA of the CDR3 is TGTGCCAGCAGCTTAACGGGGACTAGCGGGAGATTAAATGAGCAGTTCTTC. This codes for CASSLTGTSGRLNEQFF. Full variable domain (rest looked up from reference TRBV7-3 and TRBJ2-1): GAGVSQTPSNKVTEKGKYVELRCDPISGHTALYWYRQSLGQGPEFLIYFQGTGAADDSGLPNDRFFAVRPEGSVSTLKIQRTERGDSAVYLCASSLTGTSGRLNEQFFGPGTRLTVL.

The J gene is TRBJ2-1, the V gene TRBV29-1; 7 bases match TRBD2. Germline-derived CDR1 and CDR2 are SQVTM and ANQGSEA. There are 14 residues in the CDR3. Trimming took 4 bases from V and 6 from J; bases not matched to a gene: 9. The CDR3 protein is CSVGGGLVGNEQFF. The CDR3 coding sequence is TGCAGCGTTGGGGGGGGACTGGTCGGCAATGAGCAGTTCTTC.

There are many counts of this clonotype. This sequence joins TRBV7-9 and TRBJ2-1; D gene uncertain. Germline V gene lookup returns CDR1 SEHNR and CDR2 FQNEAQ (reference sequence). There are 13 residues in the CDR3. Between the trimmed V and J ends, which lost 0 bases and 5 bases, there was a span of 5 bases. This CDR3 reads CASSLAGNNEQFF. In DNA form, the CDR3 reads TGTGCCAGCAGCTTAGCGGGAAACAATGAGCAGTTCTTC.

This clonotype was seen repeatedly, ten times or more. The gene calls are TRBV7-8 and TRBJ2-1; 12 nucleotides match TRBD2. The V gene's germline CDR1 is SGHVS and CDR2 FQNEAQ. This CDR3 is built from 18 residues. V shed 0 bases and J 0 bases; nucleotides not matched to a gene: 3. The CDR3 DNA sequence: TGTGCCAGCAGCTTAGCTCCGACTAGCGGGAGCTCCTACAATGAGCAGTTCTTC. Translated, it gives CASSLAPTSGSSYNEQFF.

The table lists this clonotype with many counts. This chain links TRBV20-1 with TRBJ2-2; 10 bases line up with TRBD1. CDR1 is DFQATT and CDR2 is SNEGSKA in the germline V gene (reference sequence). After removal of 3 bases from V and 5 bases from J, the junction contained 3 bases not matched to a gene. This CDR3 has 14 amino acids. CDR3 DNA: TGCAGTGCTAGTACGGGACAGGGGACCGGGGAGCTGTTTTTT. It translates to CSASTGQGTGELFF.

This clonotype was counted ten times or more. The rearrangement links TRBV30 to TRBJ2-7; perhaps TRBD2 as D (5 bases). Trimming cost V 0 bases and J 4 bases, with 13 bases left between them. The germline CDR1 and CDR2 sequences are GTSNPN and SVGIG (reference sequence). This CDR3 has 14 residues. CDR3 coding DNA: TGTGCCTGGAGTGTCGGTGGGAGCTCTTACGAGCAGTACTTC. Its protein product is CAWSVGGSSYEQYF.

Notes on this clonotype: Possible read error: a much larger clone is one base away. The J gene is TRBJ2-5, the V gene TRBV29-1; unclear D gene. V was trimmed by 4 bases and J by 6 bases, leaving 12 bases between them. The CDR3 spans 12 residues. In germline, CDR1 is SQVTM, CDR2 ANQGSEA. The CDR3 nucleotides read TGCAGCGTTGGAGGAGAAGGGCAGACCCAGTACTTC. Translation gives CSVGGEGQTQYF.

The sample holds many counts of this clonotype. The CDR3 protein is CSARLAGGPYEQFF. As DNA, the CDR3 is TGCAGTGCTAGGTTAGCGGGAGGGCCATATGAGCAGTTCTTC. This chain joins TRBV20-1 and TRBJ2-1; 11 positions agree with TRBD2. V lost 3 bases to trimming and J lost 8 bases; unmatched junction nucleotides: 6. Germline assignment: CDR1 DFQATT and CDR2 SNEGSKA (reference sequence). The CDR3 runs to 14 residues.

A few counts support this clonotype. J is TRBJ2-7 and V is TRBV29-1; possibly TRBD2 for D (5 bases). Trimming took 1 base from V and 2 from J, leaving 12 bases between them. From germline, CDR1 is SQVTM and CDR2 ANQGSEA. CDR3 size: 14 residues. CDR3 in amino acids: CSVEVSGTTYEQYF. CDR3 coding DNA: TGCAGCGTTGAAGTCTCGGGAACCACCTACGAGCAGTACTTC.

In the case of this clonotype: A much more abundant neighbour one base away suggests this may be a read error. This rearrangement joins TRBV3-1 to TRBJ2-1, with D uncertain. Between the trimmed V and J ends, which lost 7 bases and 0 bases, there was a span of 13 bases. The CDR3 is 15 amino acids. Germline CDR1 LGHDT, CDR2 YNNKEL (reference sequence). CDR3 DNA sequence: TGTGCCAGCATCCAGCCAGGAAGCTCCTACAATGAGCAGTTCTTC. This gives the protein CASIQPGSSYNEQFF.

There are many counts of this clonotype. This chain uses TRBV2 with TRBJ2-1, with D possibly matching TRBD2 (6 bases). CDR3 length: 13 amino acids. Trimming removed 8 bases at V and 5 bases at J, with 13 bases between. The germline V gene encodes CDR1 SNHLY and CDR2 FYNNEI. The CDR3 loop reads CASELAENNEQFF. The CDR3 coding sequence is TGTGCCAGCGAATTAGCGGAGAACAATGAGCAGTTCTTC.

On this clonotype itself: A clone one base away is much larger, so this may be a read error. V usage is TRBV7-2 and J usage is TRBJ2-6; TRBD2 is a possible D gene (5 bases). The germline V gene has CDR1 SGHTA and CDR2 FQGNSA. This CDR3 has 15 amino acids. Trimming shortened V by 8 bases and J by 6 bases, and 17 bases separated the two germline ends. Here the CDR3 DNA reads TGTGCCAGCTCCGGGTGGGGAGCAGTGGCCAACGTCCTGACTTTC. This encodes CASSGWGAVANVLTF.

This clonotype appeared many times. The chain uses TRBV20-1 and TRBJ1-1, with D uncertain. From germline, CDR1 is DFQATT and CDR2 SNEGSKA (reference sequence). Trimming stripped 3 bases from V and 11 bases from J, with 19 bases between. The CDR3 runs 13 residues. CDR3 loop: CSASHLDEDAAFF. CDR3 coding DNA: TGCAGTGCTAGCCATTTAGATGAAGACGCGGCTTTCTTT.

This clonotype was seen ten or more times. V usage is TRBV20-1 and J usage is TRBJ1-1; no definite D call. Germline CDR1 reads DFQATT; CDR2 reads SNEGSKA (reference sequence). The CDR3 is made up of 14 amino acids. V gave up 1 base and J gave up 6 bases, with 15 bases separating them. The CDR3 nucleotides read TGCAGTGCTAGAGGCTATCGGGGAGGATCTGAAGCTTTCTTT. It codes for CSARGYRGGSEAFF.

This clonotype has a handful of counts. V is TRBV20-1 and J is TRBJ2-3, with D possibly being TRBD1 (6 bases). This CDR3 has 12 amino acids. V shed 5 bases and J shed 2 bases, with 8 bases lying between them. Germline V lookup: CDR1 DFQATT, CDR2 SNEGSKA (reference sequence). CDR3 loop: CSARDTTDTQYF. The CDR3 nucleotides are TGCAGTGCTCGGGACACCACAGATACGCAGTATTTT.

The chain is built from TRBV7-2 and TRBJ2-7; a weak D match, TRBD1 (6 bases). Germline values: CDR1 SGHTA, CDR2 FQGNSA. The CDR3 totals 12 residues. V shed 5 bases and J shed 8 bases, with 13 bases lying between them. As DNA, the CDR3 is TGTGCCAGCAGCCTGGACAGCCCCAAGCAGTACTTC. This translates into CASSLDSPKQYF.

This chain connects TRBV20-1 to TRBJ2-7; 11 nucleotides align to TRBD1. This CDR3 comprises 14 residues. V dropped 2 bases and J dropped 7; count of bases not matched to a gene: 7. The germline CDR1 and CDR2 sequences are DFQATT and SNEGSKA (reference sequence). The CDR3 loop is CSARPGQGGGEQYF. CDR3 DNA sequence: TGCAGTGCTAGACCGGGACAGGGGGGCGGGGAGCAGTACTTC.

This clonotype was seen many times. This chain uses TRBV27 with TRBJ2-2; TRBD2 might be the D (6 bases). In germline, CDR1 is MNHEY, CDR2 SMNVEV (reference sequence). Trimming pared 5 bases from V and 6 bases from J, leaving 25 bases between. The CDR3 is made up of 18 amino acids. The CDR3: CASSQRAPFFGWPGELFF. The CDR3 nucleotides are TGTGCCAGCAGTCAGCGGGCCCCTTTTTTTGGGTGGCCCGGGGAGCTGTTTTTT.

The CDR3 DNA is TGCGCCAGCTTTGCGGGAGGGATGAATGAGCAGTTCTTC. Protein product: CASFAGGMNEQFF. The chain is built from TRBV10-2 and TRBJ2-1; 9 positions match TRBD2. The CDR3 spans 13 residues. The germline V gene encodes CDR1 WSHSY and CDR2 SAAADI. V gave up 8 bases and J gave up 7 bases; unmatched junction bases: 6.